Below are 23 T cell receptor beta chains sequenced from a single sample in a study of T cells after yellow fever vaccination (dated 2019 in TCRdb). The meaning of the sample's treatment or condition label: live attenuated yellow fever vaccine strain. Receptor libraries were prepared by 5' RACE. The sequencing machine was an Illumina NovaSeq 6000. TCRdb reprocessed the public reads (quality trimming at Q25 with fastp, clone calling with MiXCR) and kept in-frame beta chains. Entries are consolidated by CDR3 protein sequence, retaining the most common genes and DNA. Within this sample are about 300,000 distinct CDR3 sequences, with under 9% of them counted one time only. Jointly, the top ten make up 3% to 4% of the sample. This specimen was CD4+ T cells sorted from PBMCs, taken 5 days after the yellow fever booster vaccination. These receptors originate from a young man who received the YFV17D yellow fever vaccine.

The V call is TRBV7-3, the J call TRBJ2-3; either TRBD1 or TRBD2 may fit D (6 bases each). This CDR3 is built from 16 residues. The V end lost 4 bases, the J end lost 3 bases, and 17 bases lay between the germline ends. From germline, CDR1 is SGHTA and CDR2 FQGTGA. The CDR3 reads CASSSHGGGPTDTQYF. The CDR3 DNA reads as TGTGCCAGCAGCTCGCATGGAGGGGGGCCAACAGATACGCAGTATTTT.

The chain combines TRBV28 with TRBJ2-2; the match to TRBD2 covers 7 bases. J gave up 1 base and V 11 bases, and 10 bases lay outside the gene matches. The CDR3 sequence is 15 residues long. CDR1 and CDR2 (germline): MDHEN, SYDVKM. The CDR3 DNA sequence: TGTGCCTCGGTCTCGGCGGGGGTGAACACCGGGGAGCTGTTTTTT. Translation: CASVSAGVNTGELFF.

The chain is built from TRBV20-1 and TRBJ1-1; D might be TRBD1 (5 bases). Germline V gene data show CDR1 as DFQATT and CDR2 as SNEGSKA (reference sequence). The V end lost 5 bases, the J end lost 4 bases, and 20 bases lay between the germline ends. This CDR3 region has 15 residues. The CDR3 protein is CSAQWGGAGGTEAFF. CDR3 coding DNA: TGCAGTGCTCAATGGGGAGGGGCCGGAGGCACTGAAGCTTTCTTT.

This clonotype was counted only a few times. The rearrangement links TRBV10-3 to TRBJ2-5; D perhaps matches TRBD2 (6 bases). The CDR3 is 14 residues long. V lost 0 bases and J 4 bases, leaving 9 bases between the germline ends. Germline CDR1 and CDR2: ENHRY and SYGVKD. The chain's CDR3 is CAISESGGVETQYF. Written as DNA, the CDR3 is TGTGCCATCAGTGAGTCTGGCGGGGTAGAGACCCAGTACTTC.

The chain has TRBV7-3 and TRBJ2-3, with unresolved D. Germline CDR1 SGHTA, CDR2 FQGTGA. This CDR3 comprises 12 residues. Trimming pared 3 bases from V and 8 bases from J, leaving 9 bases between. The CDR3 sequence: CASSLDESTQYF. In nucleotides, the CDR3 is TGTGCCAGCAGCTTGGACGAGAGTACGCAGTATTTT.

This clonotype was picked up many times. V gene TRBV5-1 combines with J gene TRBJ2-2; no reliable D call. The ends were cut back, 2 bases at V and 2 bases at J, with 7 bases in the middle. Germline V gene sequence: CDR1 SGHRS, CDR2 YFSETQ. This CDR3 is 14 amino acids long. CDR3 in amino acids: CASSLTQNTGELFF. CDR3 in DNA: TGCGCCAGCAGCTTAACACAAAACACCGGGGAGCTGTTTTTT.

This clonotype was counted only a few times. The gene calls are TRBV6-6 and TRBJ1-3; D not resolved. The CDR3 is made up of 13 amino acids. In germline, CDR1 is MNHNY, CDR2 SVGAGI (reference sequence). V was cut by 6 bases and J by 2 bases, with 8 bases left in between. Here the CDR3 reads CASRPPAGNTIYF. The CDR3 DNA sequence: TGTGCCAGCAGACCCCCCGCTGGAAACACCATATATTTT.

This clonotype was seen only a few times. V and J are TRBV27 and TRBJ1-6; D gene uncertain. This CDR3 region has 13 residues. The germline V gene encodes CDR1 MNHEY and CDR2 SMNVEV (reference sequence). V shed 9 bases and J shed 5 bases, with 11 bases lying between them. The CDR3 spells CASGGRDNSPLHF. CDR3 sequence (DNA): TGTGCCAGTGGTGGTAGGGATAATTCACCCCTCCACTTT.

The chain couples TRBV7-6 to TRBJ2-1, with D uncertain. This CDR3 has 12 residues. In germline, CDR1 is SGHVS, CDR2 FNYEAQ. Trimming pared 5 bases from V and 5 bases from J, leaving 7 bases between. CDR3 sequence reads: CASSHSHNEQFF. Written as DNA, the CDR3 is TGTGCCAGCAGCCATAGCCACAATGAGCAGTTCTTC.

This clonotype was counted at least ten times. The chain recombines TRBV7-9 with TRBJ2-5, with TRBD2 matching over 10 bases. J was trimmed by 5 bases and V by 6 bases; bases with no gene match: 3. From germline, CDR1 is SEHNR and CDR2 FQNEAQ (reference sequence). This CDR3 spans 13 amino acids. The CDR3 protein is CASRSGGAETQYF. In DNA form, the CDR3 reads TGTGCCAGCAGGAGCGGGGGGGCTGAGACCCAGTACTTC.

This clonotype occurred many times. The CDR3 nucleotides read TGTGCCAGCAGCCAAGCAGGACTTCAGCCCCAGCATTTT. Translated, it gives CASSQAGLQPQHF. The rearrangement joins TRBV14 to TRBJ1-5; D gene unclear. From germline, CDR1 is SGHDN and CDR2 FVKESK. Trimming cost V 1 base and J 6 bases, with 7 bases left between them. The length of the CDR3 is 13 residues.

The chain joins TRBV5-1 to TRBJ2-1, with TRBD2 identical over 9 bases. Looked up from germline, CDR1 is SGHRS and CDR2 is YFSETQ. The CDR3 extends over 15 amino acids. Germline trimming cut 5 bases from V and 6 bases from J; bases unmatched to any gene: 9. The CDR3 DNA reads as TGCGCCAGCAGTCGCGCGGGGGGGACCACCAATGAGCAGTTCTTC. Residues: CASSRAGGTTNEQFF.

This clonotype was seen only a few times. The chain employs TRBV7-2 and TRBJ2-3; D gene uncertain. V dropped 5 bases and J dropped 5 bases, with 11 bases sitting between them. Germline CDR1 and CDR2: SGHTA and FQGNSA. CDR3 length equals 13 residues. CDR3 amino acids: CASSPSWVDTQYF. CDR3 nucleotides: TGTGCCAGCAGCCCGTCATGGGTAGATACGCAGTATTTT.

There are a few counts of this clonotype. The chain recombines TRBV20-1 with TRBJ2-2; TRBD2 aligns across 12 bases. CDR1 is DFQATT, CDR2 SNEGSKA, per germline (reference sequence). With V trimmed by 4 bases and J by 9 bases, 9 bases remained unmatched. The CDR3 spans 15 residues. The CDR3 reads CSATLAGGVGRELFF. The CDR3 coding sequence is TGCAGTGCTACTCTAGCGGGGGGGGTCGGCCGGGAGCTGTTTTTT.

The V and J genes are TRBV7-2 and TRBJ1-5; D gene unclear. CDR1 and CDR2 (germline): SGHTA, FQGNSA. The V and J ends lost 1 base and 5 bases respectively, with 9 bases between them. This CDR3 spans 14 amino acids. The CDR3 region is CASSLGAGDQPQHF. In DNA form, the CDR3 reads TGTGCCAGCAGCTTAGGGGCGGGCGATCAGCCCCAGCATTTT.

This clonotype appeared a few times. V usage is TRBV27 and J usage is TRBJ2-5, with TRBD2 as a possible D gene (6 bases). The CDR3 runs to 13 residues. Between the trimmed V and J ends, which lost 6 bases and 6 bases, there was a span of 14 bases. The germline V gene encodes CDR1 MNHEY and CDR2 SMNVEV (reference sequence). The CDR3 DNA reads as TGTGCCAGCAGCCCTCTAGCGTGGAAGACCCAGTACTTC. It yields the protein CASSPLAWKTQYF.

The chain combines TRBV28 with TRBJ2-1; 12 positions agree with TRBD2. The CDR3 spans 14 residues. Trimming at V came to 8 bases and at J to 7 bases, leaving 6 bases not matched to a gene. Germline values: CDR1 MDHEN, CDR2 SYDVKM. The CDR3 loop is CASSTSGGSNEQFF. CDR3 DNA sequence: TGTGCCAGCTCGACTAGCGGGGGTTCAAATGAGCAGTTCTTC.

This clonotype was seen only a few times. CDR3 residues: CASSETSGGENEQFF. In nucleotides, the CDR3 is TGTGCCAGCAGCGAAACTAGCGGGGGGGAGAATGAGCAGTTCTTC. V gene TRBV7-3 combines with J gene TRBJ2-1; TRBD2 matches 13 bases. Germline V gives CDR1 SGHTA, CDR2 FQGTGA. CDR3 length equals 15 residues. V lost 5 bases, J lost 7 bases, and 5 bases stayed unmatched.

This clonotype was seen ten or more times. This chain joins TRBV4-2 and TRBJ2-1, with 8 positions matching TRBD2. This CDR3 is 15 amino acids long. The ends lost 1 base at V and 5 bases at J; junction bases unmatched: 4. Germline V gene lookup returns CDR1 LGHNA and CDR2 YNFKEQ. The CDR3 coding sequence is TGTGCCAGCAGCCAAGTACTAGCGGCGGACAATGAGCAGTTCTTC. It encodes CASSQVLAADNEQFF.

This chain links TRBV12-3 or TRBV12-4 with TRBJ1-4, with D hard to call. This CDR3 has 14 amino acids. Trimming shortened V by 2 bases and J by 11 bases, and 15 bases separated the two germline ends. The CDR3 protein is CASSLSDPAGKLFF. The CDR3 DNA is TGTGCCAGCAGTTTATCCGACCCGGCGGGTAAACTGTTTTTT.

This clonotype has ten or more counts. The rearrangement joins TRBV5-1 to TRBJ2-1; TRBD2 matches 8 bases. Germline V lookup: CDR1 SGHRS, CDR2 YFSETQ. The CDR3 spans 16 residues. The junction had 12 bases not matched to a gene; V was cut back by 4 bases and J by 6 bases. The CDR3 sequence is CASSQNLAGTGNEQFF. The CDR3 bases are TGCGCCAGCAGCCAAAACCTAGCGGGCACCGGCAATGAGCAGTTCTTC.

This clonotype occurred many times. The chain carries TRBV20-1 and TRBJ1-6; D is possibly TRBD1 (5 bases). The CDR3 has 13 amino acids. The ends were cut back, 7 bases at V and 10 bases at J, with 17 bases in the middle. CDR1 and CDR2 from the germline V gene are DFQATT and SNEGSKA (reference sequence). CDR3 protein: CSVNPGNVSPLHF. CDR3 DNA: TGCAGTGTCAACCCAGGGAACGTCTCACCCCTCCACTTT.

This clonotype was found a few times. The CDR3 here is CASSIDVGQRYGYTF. For the CDR3, the DNA is TGTGCCAGTAGTATAGATGTTGGACAGCGCTATGGCTACACCTTC. The chain is built from TRBV19 and TRBJ1-2; maybe TRBD1 (6 bases). This CDR3 is 15 amino acids long. Trimming took off 0 bases at V and 4 bases at J, with 12 bases between the two ends. Germline V gene lookup returns CDR1 LNHDA and CDR2 SQIVND (reference sequence).